Below, one T cell receptor beta chain is given with its context. Its antigen target is currently unknown. No per-base quality is available; no much larger clone lies one base away. The receptor library was made with the immunoSEQ multiplex PCR assay. TCRdb re-hosts the immuneACCESS table, in-frame sequences only. Its copies lack some clones; in the studies checked, an unresolved V gene accounts for under half of them, and the cause for the rest is not known. The sample data list over 35,000 clones, and just under 95% of these were observed just once. The ten largest clonotypes hold around 1.7% of the sample. The data stem from a study of preoperative IRX-2 immunotherapy in early breast cancer (dated by TCRdb to between 2018 and 2021). The germline V gene specifies SGHDT as CDR1 and YYEEEE as CDR2. V was cut back by 6 bases and J by 5 bases, leaving a gap of 11 bases between them. Its CDR3 holds 12 amino acids, cysteine through phenylalanine. Of all the DNA, just the CDR3 is kept, 36 bases in frame from base 1.

This specimen's treatment or condition label, interpreted: preoperative locoregional IRX-2 cytokine immunotherapy. The samples were obtained from a phase Ib study in which preoperative, locoregional IRX-2 cytokine immunotherapy intended to prime immune responses was tested. Before surgery, IRX-2 was given to the donors, who were patients with early-stage breast cancer. The sequences come from tumor tissue, collected after IRX-2 immunotherapy. This chain joins TRBV5-6 to TRBJ1-2, with the identity of the D gene unclear. The TCR comes from a human donor with breast cancer. The CDR3 sequence is CASTRTFYGYTF. Read as DNA, the sequence is TGTGCCAGCACCCGGACTTTTTATGGCTACACCTTC.